The 12 T cell receptor beta chains presented below share a single source sample, sequenced in a study of blood T cell repertoires in COVID-19. This table comes from immunoSEQ multiplex PCR, and its TCRdb copy is limited to in-frame clones, with some not included. The repertoire holds about 180,000 clones, with around 87% as singletons. Sequenced sample: peripheral blood. The receptors come from a woman aged 25 to 39 with active or convalescent COVID-19.

J is TRBJ2-5 and V is TRBV6-5; TRBD1 matches 7 bases. With V trimmed by 4 bases and J by 2 bases, 10 bases remained unmatched. The germline V gene has CDR1 MNHEY and CDR2 SVGAGI. This CDR3 is 16 amino acids long. DNA for the CDR3: TGTGCCAGCAGTTTACCTCGACAGGGACGGCAAGAGACCCAGTACTTC. Protein product: CASSLPRQGRQETQYF.

The chain recombines TRBV6-5 with TRBJ2-5; D is unclear. Per germline, CDR1 MNHEY and CDR2 SVGAGI. This CDR3 contains 16 residues. V dropped 4 bases and J dropped 5 bases, with 20 bases sitting between them. This CDR3 is CASSFRLLPGVETQYF. DNA of the CDR3: TGTGCCAGCAGTTTCAGACTGCTCCCCGGCGTGGAGACCCAGTACTTC.

This chain joins TRBV3-1 (or the pseudogene TRBV3-2) and TRBJ1-6; D perhaps matches TRBD1 (5 bases). Trimming shortened V by 1 base and J by 9 bases, and 13 bases separated the two germline ends. The germline gives CDR1 LGHDT, CDR2 YNNKEL (reference sequence). This CDR3 is 15 amino acids long. The CDR3 region has the DNA TGTGCCAGCAGCCAAGTGGGAAGTAGGGGTTCACCCCTCCACTTT. Protein sequence: CASSQVGSRGSPLHF.

V and J are TRBV10-2 and TRBJ2-1, with D possibly matching TRBD2 (6 bases). V gave up 9 bases and J gave up 4 bases, with 16 bases separating them. CDR1 is WSHSY and CDR2 is SAAADI in the germline V gene. The CDR3 sequence is 14 residues long. CDR3 sequence (DNA): TGCGCCAGTAGAGTAGCGGTGCTTTACAATGAGCAGTTCTTC. Encoded protein: CASRVAVLYNEQFF.

The chain combines TRBV21-1 with TRBJ1-5. TRBV21-1 is shown as a pseudogene. This CDR3 has 15 amino acids. The CDR3 DNA follows: TGTGCCAGCAGCAAATCTCGGGATGACAATCAGCCCCAGCATTTT. Its translation is CASSKSRDDNQPQHF.

This clone was observed once. V usage is TRBV29-1 and J usage is TRBJ2-7, with TRBD1 identical over 7 bases. V was pared by 6 bases and J by 0 bases, with 5 bases of the junction left unmatched. CDR1 is SQVTM and CDR2 is ANQGSEA in the germline V gene. The CDR3 runs to 13 residues. CDR3 DNA sequence: TGCAGCGTCGGGGACAGTAGCTCCTACGAGCAGTACTTC. As protein: CSVGDSSSYEQYF.

J is TRBJ1-6 and V is TRBV5-4, with TRBD1 matching over 8 bases. The CDR3 covers 16 residues. Trimming took 2 bases from V and 4 from J; bases not matched to a gene: 5. Germline V gene sequence: CDR1 SGHNT, CDR2 YYREEE (reference sequence). The CDR3 reads CASSFPTGDYNSPLHF. CDR3 DNA: TGTGCCAGCAGCTTTCCGACAGGGGATTATAATTCACCCCTCCACTTT.

V usage is TRBV3-1 (or the pseudogene TRBV3-2) and J usage is TRBJ1-2; 10 nucleotides agree with TRBD1. The CDR3 contains 15 residues. The V segment lost 3 bases and the J segment 8 bases; nucleotides outside the gene matches: 9. Germline V gives CDR1 LGHDT, CDR2 YNNKEL (reference sequence). CDR3 nucleotide sequence: TGTGCCAGCAGCCAGATGACAGGGGGCGCGGGAGGCTACACCTTC. It is translated as CASSQMTGGAGGYTF.

As regards this clone: This specimen includes other DNA sequences encoding the same CDR3. The V and J genes are TRBV9 and TRBJ1-1, with unresolved D. V shed 0 bases and J shed 4 bases, with 7 bases lying between them. Germline loops: CDR1 SGDLS, CDR2 YYNGEE. The CDR3 is 13 amino acids. CDR3 region: CASSVDGSTEAFF. For the CDR3, the DNA is TGTGCCAGCAGCGTAGATGGGAGCACTGAAGCTTTCTTT.

The chain recombines TRBV10-3 with TRBJ1-2, with unresolved D. Germline V gives CDR1 ENHRY, CDR2 SYGVKD. Trimming removed 11 bases from V and 4 bases from J, with 17 bases in between. The CDR3 is 13 residues long. CDR3 region: CAASEGIGYGYTF. The CDR3 DNA sequence: TGTGCCGCCTCCGAGGGAATCGGCTATGGCTACACCTTC.

The CDR3 bases are TGTGCCAGCAGTCTATACGCCTCCTACGAGCAGTACTTC. This encodes CASSLYASYEQYF. The chain joins TRBV6-5 to TRBJ2-7; D unresolved. CDR1 MNHEY and CDR2 SVGAGI come from the germline V gene. Trimming took off 5 bases at V and 0 bases at J, with 8 bases between the two ends. CDR3 length: 13 residues.

This chain links TRBV6-5 with TRBJ1-1; D uncertain. The V gene lost 6 bases and the J gene lost 1 base, with 12 bases spanning the gap. This CDR3 has 14 residues. Germline V CDR1 and CDR2: MNHEY, SVGAGI. CDR3 region: CASRKGGGNTEAFF. The CDR3 DNA reads as TGTGCCAGCAGGAAGGGAGGCGGGAACACTGAAGCTTTCTTT.